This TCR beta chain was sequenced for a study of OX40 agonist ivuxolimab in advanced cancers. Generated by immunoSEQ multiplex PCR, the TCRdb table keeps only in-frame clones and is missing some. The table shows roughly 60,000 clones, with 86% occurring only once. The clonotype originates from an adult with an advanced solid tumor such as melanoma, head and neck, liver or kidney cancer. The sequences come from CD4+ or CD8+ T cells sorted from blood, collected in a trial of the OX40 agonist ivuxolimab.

Here the CDR3 reads CASSLGGYDSYNEQFF. The CDR3, as DNA: TGCGCCAGCAGCTTGGGAGGGTATGACTCCTACAATGAGCAGTTCTTC. The chain combines TRBV5-1 with TRBJ2-1; a possible D gene is TRBD2 (5 bases). The CDR3 runs to 16 residues. V shed 0 bases and J shed 0 bases, with 10 bases lying between them. Germline V gives CDR1 SGHRS, CDR2 YFSETQ.